The text below deals with one T cell receptor beta chain. Under the authors' procedure: Quantification of nucleated cells was approximated via reference gene primer amplification. The assay was immunoSEQ multiplex PCR, and TCRdb's table has in-frame clones only and misses some. V, J and clone size were drawn from that table, and D and trimming were deduced from the DNA. The data contain more than 200,000 clones, 84% of them singletons. Trimming took 6 bases from V and 5 from J; bases not matched to a gene: 7. This CDR3 has 14 residues. In germline, CDR1 is ENHRY, CDR2 SYGVKD. The sample belongs to a study of blood T cell repertoires in COVID-19. Study in general: The United States, Italy and Spain provided the acute and convalescent COVID-19 samples. Sources were T cells, B-cell-depleted T cells, or PBMCs; the material itself was cDNA or gDNA.

The sequencing input was peripheral blood. V gene TRBV10-3 combines with J gene TRBJ2-7, with 10 bases that match TRBD1. The receptor was isolated from a man in his sixties with acute or convalescent COVID-19. CDR3 DNA sequence: TGTGCCATCAGACCGGGACAGGGGATAAACGAGCAGTACTTC. Translation: CAIRPGQGINEQYF.